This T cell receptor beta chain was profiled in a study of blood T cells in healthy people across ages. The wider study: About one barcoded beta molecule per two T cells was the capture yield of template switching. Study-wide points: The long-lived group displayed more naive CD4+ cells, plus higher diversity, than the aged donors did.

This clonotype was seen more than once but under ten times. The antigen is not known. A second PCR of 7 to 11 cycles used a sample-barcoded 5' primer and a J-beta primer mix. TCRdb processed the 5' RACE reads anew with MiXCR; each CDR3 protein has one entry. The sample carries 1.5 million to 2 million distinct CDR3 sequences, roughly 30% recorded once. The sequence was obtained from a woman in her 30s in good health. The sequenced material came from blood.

As DNA, the CDR3 is TGTGCCAGCAGCTTAGGGGTTACCGGGACTAGCGGGTACGAGCAGTACTTC. Its translation is CASSLGVTGTSGYEQYF. The rearrangement links TRBV7-9 to TRBJ2-7, with 12 nucleotides matching TRBD2. The CDR3 sequence is 17 residues long. V was pared by 1 base and J by 4 bases, with 8 bases of the junction left unmatched. CDR1 is SEHNR and CDR2 is FQNEAQ in the germline V gene (reference sequence).